This T cell receptor (beta chain) was captured by sequencing in a study of human T cells and chemical hapten exposure. Study-wide results and limits: The study found that DPC sensitization did not change TCRs above 1 in 1000 frequency.

TCRdb analysed the RACE reads with MiXCR anew, one entry per CDR3 protein. The profile shows 84,000 or so distinct CDR3 sequences, about 10% of them singletons. The time point: patch test 2, 6 weeks after DPC sensitization. Treatment indicated: therapeutic diphenylcyclopropenone sensitization with weekly scalp DPC. Total RNA came from unfractionated whole blood. Ten or more counts support this clonotype. Antigen unknown. The CDR3 covers 13 residues. Trimming cost V 6 bases and J 1 base; bases outside gene matches: 3. Germline V CDR1 and CDR2: SGHRS, YFSETQ. This sequence joins TRBV5-1 and TRBJ2-5, with 7 nucleotides matching TRBD2. This clonotype was obtained from a woman aged 25 to 39 with alopecia areata. Some clones in this sample may be carry-over from other donors' samples. The material sequenced was whole blood, taken in connection with sensitization to the hapten diphenylcyclopropenone (DPC). In DNA, the CDR3 is TGCGCCAGCACTAGCGGACTCCAAGAGACCCAGTACTTC. It specifies CASTSGLQETQYF.